Following are 27 T cell receptor beta chains from one sample sequenced in a study of glioma-infiltrating T cells after dendritic cell vaccination. The sample's time point: after dendritic cell vaccination, including at tumor progression/relapse. TCRdb's table, derived via immunoSEQ multiplex PCR, lists solely in-frame clones and lacks some. This repertoire shows around 83,000 clones, 85% found once; its top ten account for more than 8%. Sequenced here: blood, sampled after dendritic cell vaccination. These receptors were collected from a human donor with glioblastoma.

V usage is TRBV25-1 and J usage is TRBJ1-2, with D perhaps matching TRBD1 (6 bases). CDR3 length: 16 amino acids. The ends were cut back, 1 base at V and 6 bases at J, with 18 bases in the middle. Per germline, CDR1 MGHDK and CDR2 SYGVNS. CDR3 protein: CASSEFVQTGLDGYTF. Here the CDR3 DNA reads TGTGCCAGCAGTGAATTTGTTCAAACAGGGTTAGATGGCTACACCTTC.

This chain links TRBV4-1 with TRBJ1-4, with D perhaps TRBD1 (6 bases). Germline loops: CDR1 MGHRA, CDR2 YSYEKL. The length of the CDR3 is 17 residues. Trimming removed 3 bases at V and 8 bases at J, with 22 bases between. The DNA for the CDR3 is TGCGCCAGCAGCCAGAGAGACCGGGCAGGGGCCGGGGAAAAACTGTTTTTT. This sequence encodes CASSQRDRAGAGEKLFF.

This sequence joins TRBV5-5 and TRBJ1-2, with D uncertain. Germline V gene lookup returns CDR1 SGHKS and CDR2 YYEKEE (reference sequence). This CDR3 spans 17 amino acids. With 1 base removed from V and 7 bases from J, the gap between germline ends came to 23 bases. CDR3 region: CASSLLPNFLDLTGYTF. The CDR3 DNA reads TGTGCCAGCAGCTTGTTGCCGAACTTTCTAGACTTAACTGGCTACACCTTC.

The count of this clone is one. The chain uses TRBV5-6 and TRBJ1-1; 9 bases match TRBD1. The CDR3 runs to 14 residues. Losses at the gene ends were 4 bases for V and 11 bases for J; bases not matched to a gene: 12. Germline assignment: CDR1 SGHDT and CDR2 YYEEEE. CDR3 amino acids: CASSPITGGGLAFF. DNA of the CDR3: TGTGCCAGCAGCCCGATCACAGGGGGCGGGTTGGCTTTCTTT.

The gene calls are TRBV5-4 and TRBJ2-7, with TRBD1 matching 7 bases. From germline, CDR1 is SGHNT and CDR2 YYREEE (reference sequence). CDR3 size: 14 residues. Trimming removed 0 bases from V and 3 bases from J; junction bases left unmatched: 3. CDR3 sequence: CASSLEQGNYEQYF. The CDR3 region has the DNA TGTGCCAGCAGCTTGGAACAGGGGAACTACGAGCAGTACTTC.

The CDR3 nucleotides read TGTGCCAGCAGTCAAATCCCCGAGAATTCACCCCTCCACTTT. This encodes CASSQIPENSPLHF. This chain joins TRBV6-6 and TRBJ1-6, with D hard to call. The germline V gene has CDR1 MNHNY and CDR2 SVGAGI (reference sequence). The V and J ends lost 5 bases and 7 bases respectively, with 12 bases between them. The CDR3 totals 14 residues.

This clone was seen once. The rearrangement links TRBV6-5 to TRBJ1-6; 8 bases map to TRBD1. The J segment lost 8 bases and the V segment lost 5 bases, leaving 5 bases of the junction unmatched. CDR1 MNHEY and CDR2 SVGAGI come from the germline V gene. The CDR3 consists of 14 residues. CDR3 in amino acids: CASSQGQGHSPLHF. CDR3 in DNA: TGTGCCAGCAGTCAAGGACAGGGCCATTCACCCCTCCACTTT.

This clone was counted a single time. This chain joins TRBV5-6 and TRBJ1-4; D perhaps matches TRBD1 (6 bases). The germline V gene encodes CDR1 SGHDT and CDR2 YYEEEE. This CDR3 is built from 16 residues. Between the trimmed V and J ends, which lost 2 bases and 0 bases, there was a span of 11 bases. The CDR3 nucleotides read TGTGCCAGCAGCTTTACACAGGGTGCAACTAATGAAAAACTGTTTTTT. The encoded protein is CASSFTQGATNEKLFF.

This chain joins TRBV28 and TRBJ1-2; TRBD1 agrees at 10 bases. Germline V gene sequence: CDR1 MDHEN, CDR2 SYDVKM. V shed 8 bases, J shed 3 bases, and the junction held 6 bases outside the gene matches. CDR3 size: 14 residues. CDR3 bases: TGTGCCAGCTTCGGGACAGGGGTCCACTATGGCTACACCTTC. Protein: CASFGTGVHYGYTF.

This chain uses TRBV6-5 with TRBJ2-2; TRBD1 aligns across 7 bases. Germline V lookup: CDR1 MNHEY, CDR2 SVGAGI. V trimming: 2 bases; J trimming: 6 bases; junction bases outside the gene matches: 3. There are 14 residues in the CDR3. In DNA form, the CDR3 reads TGTGCCAGCAGTTACAGTACAGGGGCCGGGGAGCTGTTTTTT. It encodes CASSYSTGAGELFF.

J is TRBJ1-2 and V is TRBV7-9; TRBD1 aligns across 8 bases. The CDR3 covers 14 residues. After removal of 8 bases from V and 6 bases from J, the junction contained 11 bases not matched to a gene. Germline CDR1 SEHNR, CDR2 FQNEAQ (reference sequence). The CDR3 loop is CASPLAGGVDGYTF. The CDR3 DNA sequence: TGTGCCAGCCCCCTCGCAGGGGGCGTCGATGGCTACACCTTC.

Judged by abundance, this clone is medium-sized. The rearrangement joins TRBV6-1 to TRBJ2-7; TRBD2 matches 13 bases. Per the germline V gene, CDR1 is MNHNS and CDR2 is SASEGT. V lost 3 bases and J lost 4; bases outside the gene matches: 12. The CDR3 is 18 amino acids. Written as DNA, the CDR3 is TGTGCCAGCAGTGAGGGGAGGCCGGGACTAGCGGGAAGTTACGAGCAGTACTTC. This translates into CASSEGRPGLAGSYEQYF.

The chain employs TRBV5-4 and TRBJ2-5; 7 nucleotides align to TRBD1. CDR3 length: 14 residues. The germline V gene encodes CDR1 SGHNT and CDR2 YYREEE (reference sequence). The trim removed 4 bases at V and 2 bases at J, leaving 5 bases unmatched. CDR3 in amino acids: CASSIGTVQETQYF. DNA for the CDR3: TGTGCCAGCAGCATCGGGACAGTTCAAGAGACCCAGTACTTC.

The chain couples TRBV14 to TRBJ2-1, with 7 positions matching TRBD2. This CDR3 region has 15 residues. Trimming removed 3 bases from V and 8 bases from J; junction bases left unmatched: 10. Germline V lookup: CDR1 SGHDN, CDR2 FVKESK. CDR3 region: CASSHYRDYDDEQFF. The DNA for the CDR3 is TGTGCCAGCAGCCACTACCGGGACTACGACGATGAGCAGTTCTTC.

This CDR3 reads CSVERWGSPNYGYTF. The CDR3 DNA is TGCAGCGTTGAACGATGGGGCTCACCTAACTATGGCTACACCTTC. V gene TRBV29-1 combines with J gene TRBJ1-2, with D perhaps matching TRBD1 (5 bases). The CDR3 covers 15 residues. Deletions cut 2 bases from V and 0 bases from J, with 13 bases between. In germline, CDR1 is SQVTM, CDR2 ANQGSEA. Combining the CDR3 with reference TRBV29-1 and TRBJ1-2 gives the whole variable domain SAVISQKPSRDICQRGTSLTIQCQVDSQVTMMFWYRQQPGQSLTLIATANQGSEATYESGFVIDKFPISRPNLTFSTLTVSNMSPEDSSIYLCSVERWGSPNYGYTFGSGTRLTVV.

The chain couples TRBV4-1 to TRBJ2-5; 7 positions agree with TRBD2. V lost 0 bases, J lost 5 bases, and 6 bases stayed unmatched. In germline, CDR1 is MGHRA, CDR2 YSYEKL. The CDR3 runs 15 residues. The CDR3: CASSQEPGEGETQYF. CDR3 DNA sequence: TGCGCCAGCAGCCAAGAACCGGGGGAGGGGGAGACCCAGTACTTC.

The V gene is TRBV5-4, the J gene TRBJ2-6; D call uncertain. Germline CDR1 is SGHNT and CDR2 is YYREEE (reference sequence). V lost 7 bases and J 2 bases, leaving 10 bases between the germline ends. The length of the CDR3 is 14 residues. This CDR3 is CASSLRTGANVLTF. In DNA form, the CDR3 reads TGTGCCAGCTCACTCCGCACTGGGGCCAACGTCCTGACTTTC.

V and J are TRBV7-3 and TRBJ2-3; 9 bases map to TRBD1. After removal of 3 bases from V and 6 bases from J, the junction contained 4 bases not matched to a gene. Per germline, CDR1 SGHTA and CDR2 FQGTGA. This CDR3 has 14 amino acids. CDR3 sequence: CASSFTGGGDTQYF. CDR3 sequence (DNA): TGTGCCAGCAGCTTTACAGGGGGCGGCGATACGCAGTATTTT.

V and J are TRBV6-5 and TRBJ1-2; weak D call: TRBD1 (5 bases). This CDR3 region has 15 residues. V was trimmed by 2 bases and J by 3 bases, leaving 13 bases between them. CDR1 and CDR2 (germline): MNHEY, SVGAGI. The CDR3, as DNA: TGTGCCAGCAGTTACCGGGAGGGGCTTCACTATGGCTACACCTTC. Protein sequence: CASSYREGLHYGYTF.

This chain connects TRBV5-1 to TRBJ1-4, with D perhaps matching TRBD1 (6 bases). V gave up 5 bases and J gave up 7 bases, with 24 bases separating them. This CDR3 has 17 amino acids. Germline V gene lookup returns CDR1 SGHRS and CDR2 YFSETQ. CDR3 loop: CASSMNTRLGAGEKLFF. The CDR3, as DNA: TGCGCCAGCAGTATGAATACACGTCTGGGGGCGGGTGAAAAACTGTTTTTT.

The chain couples TRBV28 to TRBJ2-7, with D possibly matching TRBD1 (7 bases). The V and J ends lost 5 bases and 2 bases respectively, with 22 bases between them. The CDR3 covers 17 residues. CDR1 MDHEN and CDR2 SYDVKM come from the germline V gene. This CDR3 is CASSLDLSTGRTYEQYF. The CDR3 DNA sequence: TGTGCCAGCAGTCTAGACCTATCGACAGGGAGGACCTACGAGCAGTACTTC.

The rearrangement joins TRBV6-1 to TRBJ2-2, with TRBD1 as a possible D gene (6 bases). The V end was cut by 7 bases, the J end by 9 bases, with 18 bases between. The germline V gene has CDR1 MNHNS and CDR2 SASEGT. The CDR3 consists of 14 residues. Written as DNA, the CDR3 is TGTGCCAGCAAGCGGCTGAATACAGGGTGGGAGCTGTTTTTT. It encodes CASKRLNTGWELFF.

The chain joins TRBV7-9 to TRBJ1-2; D gene uncertain. Trimming took 5 bases from V and 4 from J, leaving 8 bases between them. Germline lookup yields CDR1 SEHNR and CDR2 FQNEAQ (reference sequence). CDR3 length equals 12 residues. The CDR3 DNA follows: TGTGCCAGCAGCCAAGACACCTATGGCTACACCTTC. Its translation: CASSQDTYGYTF.

The V and J genes are TRBV4-1 and TRBJ2-2; D possibly corresponds to TRBD2 (7 bases). V lost 0 bases and J 1 base, leaving 15 bases between the germline ends. The CDR3 length is 18 residues. CDR1 MGHRA and CDR2 YSYEKL come from the germline V gene. CDR3 sequence reads: CASSQDRWEGGNTGELFF. The CDR3 nucleotides are TGCGCCAGCAGCCAAGATCGATGGGAGGGGGGGAACACCGGGGAGCTGTTTTTT.

The chain has TRBV2 and TRBJ2-2, with D maybe TRBD1 (6 bases). V was pared by 2 bases and J by 2 bases, with 12 bases between. Germline values: CDR1 SNHLY, CDR2 FYNNEI. This CDR3 is built from 16 residues. The CDR3 nucleotides read TGTGCCAGCAGTGAAAGACAGGCGATTAACACCGGGGAGCTGTTTTTT. Protein: CASSERQAINTGELFF.

The chain couples TRBV11-3 to TRBJ2-3, with D hard to call. The CDR3 has 14 amino acids. The germline V gene encodes CDR1 SGHNT and CDR2 YENEEA. Trimming shortened V by 1 base and J by 0 bases, and 5 bases separated the two germline ends. CDR3: CASSLGASTDTQYF. The CDR3 bases are TGTGCCAGCAGCTTAGGAGCGAGCACAGATACGCAGTATTTT.

The chain is built from TRBV29-1 and TRBJ2-3, with TRBD2 identical over 15 bases. This CDR3 has 21 amino acids. Looked up from germline, CDR1 is SQVTM and CDR2 is ANQGSEA. After removal of 5 bases from V and 4 bases from J, the junction contained 22 bases not matched to a gene. CDR3 residues: CSVPHTPGLAGGPKGSDTQYF. Here the CDR3 DNA reads TGCAGCGTTCCACACACCCCCGGACTAGCGGGAGGGCCTAAGGGCTCAGATACGCAGTATTTT.